The 22 T cell receptor beta chains given below trace back to one sample, sequenced in a study of cytomegalovirus exposure and HLA in healthy donors. Libraries were prepared by immunoSEQ multiplex PCR; TCRdb keeps only in-frame clonotypes and omits some of them. This sample has over 45,000 clones; about 92% occur once, and the top ten carry about 1%. The sample was PBMCs. Receptors were obtained from a man aged 18-30 years in good health and CMV-seronegative.

The count of this clone is one. The chain uses TRBV29-1 and TRBJ1-2; D ambiguous. V gave up 2 bases and J gave up 0 bases, with 4 bases separating them. CDR3 length: 12 amino acids. The germline CDR1 and CDR2 sequences are SQVTM and ANQGSEA. The CDR3 region has the DNA TGCAGCGTTGAACCAGCTAACTATGGCTACACCTTC. It yields the protein CSVEPANYGYTF.

The chain links TRBV28 to TRBJ1-2, with 7 positions matching TRBD1. CDR1 and CDR2 from the germline V gene are MDHEN and SYDVKM. The CDR3 totals 15 residues. V lost 5 bases to trimming and J lost 0 bases; unmatched junction nucleotides: 6. The CDR3 DNA follows: TGTGCCAGCAGTCAGACAGGGATAGCTAACTATGGCTACACCTTC. It is translated as CASSQTGIANYGYTF.

The chain links TRBV18 to TRBJ2-7; TRBD2 aligns across 7 bases. V lost 3 bases and J lost 2; bases outside the gene matches: 7. CDR3 size: 15 residues. The germline V gene has CDR1 KGHSH and CDR2 LQKENI. The CDR3 region is CASSPAPGGTYEQYF. The DNA for the CDR3 is TGTGCCAGCTCACCCGCCCCGGGGGGAACCTACGAGCAGTACTTC. Filled out from reference TRBV18 and TRBJ2-7, the complete variable domain reads NAGVMQNPRHLVRRRGQEARLRCSPMKGHSHVYWYRQLPEEGLKFMVYLQKENIIDESGMPKERFSAEFPKEGPSILRIQQVVRGDSAAYFCASSPAPGGTYEQYFGPGTRLTVT.

The V call is TRBV7-8, the J call TRBJ2-2; TRBD2 aligns across 11 bases. Germline V gene sequence: CDR1 SGHVS, CDR2 FQNEAQ. The CDR3 extends over 17 amino acids. Losses at the gene ends were 5 bases for V and 0 bases for J; bases not matched to a gene: 5. The CDR3 DNA reads TGTGCCAGCAGCGACCGACTAGCGGGATCGAACACCGGGGAGCTGTTTTTT. The encoded protein is CASSDRLAGSNTGELFF.

This rearrangement joins TRBV5-8 to TRBJ2-6; tentatively, D is TRBD1 (5 bases). Germline values: CDR1 SGHTS, CDR2 YDEGEE. The CDR3 totals 16 residues. V gave up 1 base and J gave up 1 base, with 9 bases separating them. The CDR3 loop is CASSLLGDSGANVLTF. The CDR3 DNA is TGTGCCAGCAGCTTGTTAGGGGATTCTGGGGCCAACGTCCTGACTTTC.

The chain combines TRBV5-1 with TRBJ1-2; TRBD1 matches 7 bases. The CDR3 totals 17 residues. Germline CDR1 SGHRS, CDR2 YFSETQ. V lost 0 bases and J lost 2; bases outside the gene matches: 10. The CDR3 DNA follows: TGCGCCAGCAGCTTGGGACAGGGTTACGAATCCAACTATGGCTACACCTTC. Its translation is CASSLGQGYESNYGYTF.

The V and J genes are TRBV27 and TRBJ2-5, with D possibly matching TRBD1 (5 bases). CDR3 length: 14 residues. The V and J ends lost 2 bases and 3 bases respectively, with 10 bases between them. The germline CDR1 and CDR2 sequences are MNHEY and SMNVEV (reference sequence). CDR3 sequence reads: CASSLLGREETQYF. CDR3 nucleotides: TGTGCCAGCAGTTTACTCGGCAGGGAAGAGACCCAGTACTTC.

V is TRBV7-2 and J is TRBJ2-1; D unresolved. V gave up 1 base and J gave up 2 bases, with 9 bases separating them. The CDR3 totals 15 residues. CDR1 is SGHTA, CDR2 FQGNSA, per germline. The CDR3 here is CASSLDQAPYNEQFF. Written as DNA, the CDR3 is TGTGCCAGCAGCTTAGACCAGGCCCCCTACAATGAGCAGTTCTTC.

This clone has only a few counts. The V gene is TRBV28, the J gene TRBJ2-7; no clear D. There are 14 residues in the CDR3. The V end lost 6 bases, the J end lost 2 bases, and 14 bases lay between the germline ends. The V gene's germline CDR1 is MDHEN and CDR2 SYDVKM. The CDR3 DNA reads as TGTGCCAGCAGCGAAGATCTGACTCCCTACGAGCAGTACTTC. Translating gives CASSEDLTPYEQYF.

This rearrangement joins TRBV28 to TRBJ1-2; 10 bases align to TRBD1. Germline values: CDR1 MDHEN, CDR2 SYDVKM. There are 14 residues in the CDR3. The ends lost 5 bases at V and 7 bases at J; junction bases unmatched: 7. CDR3 loop: CASSIKGQGIGYTF. The CDR3 coding sequence is TGTGCCAGCAGTATCAAGGGACAGGGGATTGGCTACACCTTC.

In its sample, this clone is medium-sized. The chain couples TRBV5-6 to TRBJ1-5; no firm D call. CDR1 and CDR2 (germline): SGHDT, YYEEEE. V was trimmed by 3 bases and J by 0 bases, leaving 19 bases between them. The CDR3 contains 18 residues. CDR3 sequence reads: CASSSVRDPADSNQPQHF. DNA for the CDR3: TGTGCCAGCAGCTCCGTCCGGGATCCTGCGGATAGCAATCAGCCCCAGCATTTT.

The V call is TRBV2, the J call TRBJ2-1, with a tentative D call TRBD1 (5 bases). The CDR3 has 13 residues. Germline V gene lookup returns CDR1 SNHLY and CDR2 FYNNEI. Trimming shortened V by 4 bases and J by 6 bases, and 10 bases separated the two germline ends. CDR3 region: CASSGGRANEQFF. The CDR3 nucleotides are TGTGCCAGCAGTGGAGGCAGGGCCAATGAGCAGTTCTTC. The full variable domain, completed using reference TRBV2 and TRBJ2-1, is EPEVTQTPSHQVTQMGQEVILRCVPISNHLYFYWYRQILGQKVEFLVSFYNNEISEKSEIFDDQFSVERPDGSNFTLKIRSTKLEDSAMYFCASSGGRANEQFFGPGTRLTVL.

The gene calls are TRBV28 and TRBJ1-1; no firm D call. CDR3 length equals 15 residues. Germline V gene sequence: CDR1 MDHEN, CDR2 SYDVKM. Trimming removed 5 bases from V and 4 bases from J, with 17 bases in between. The chain's CDR3 is CASSPFQVLGTEAFF. The CDR3 region has the DNA TGTGCCAGCAGTCCTTTCCAGGTCTTGGGCACTGAAGCTTTCTTT.

The CDR3 here is CASSSPGTTLYNEQFF. Here the CDR3 DNA reads TGTGCCAGCAGTTCCCCCGGGACTACCCTATACAATGAGCAGTTCTTC. The gene calls are TRBV28 and TRBJ2-1, with TRBD2 identical over 7 bases. The germline CDR1 and CDR2 sequences are MDHEN and SYDVKM. J gave up 4 bases and V 4 bases, and 10 bases lay outside the gene matches. The CDR3 length is 16 residues.

This chain uses TRBV27 with TRBJ2-7; possibly TRBD1 for D (5 bases). Between the trimmed V and J ends, which lost 6 bases and 2 bases, there was a span of 11 bases. This CDR3 is 13 amino acids long. Germline-derived CDR1 and CDR2 are MNHEY and SMNVEV (reference sequence). CDR3 in amino acids: CASRQGSPYEQYF. The CDR3 DNA sequence: TGTGCCAGCAGGCAGGGTTCGCCCTACGAGCAGTACTTC.

V usage is TRBV28 and J usage is TRBJ1-2; no clear D gene. The CDR3 is 13 amino acids. In germline, CDR1 is MDHEN, CDR2 SYDVKM. Trimming took off 6 bases at V and 8 bases at J, with 16 bases between the two ends. CDR3 in DNA: TGTGCCAGCAGCCCGGACGGAGGGCACGGCTACACCTTC. It encodes CASSPDGGHGYTF.

The chain is built from TRBV4-3 and TRBJ2-4; TRBD2 matches at 8 bases. This CDR3 comprises 19 residues. The V segment lost 0 bases and the J segment 2 bases; nucleotides outside the gene matches: 12. Looked up from germline, CDR1 is LGHNA and CDR2 is YSLEER. The CDR3 region has the DNA TGCGCCAGCAGCCAAGACAGGTTCCGAGGACTAGCTACCAAAAACATTCAGTACTTC. Its translation is CASSQDRFRGLATKNIQYF.

This clone was recorded once. The chain is built from TRBV6-5 and TRBJ2-5; D is unclear. V shed 7 bases and J shed 1 base, with 13 bases lying between them. In germline, CDR1 is MNHEY, CDR2 SVGAGI. The CDR3 consists of 14 residues. CDR3 amino acids: CASKLALSQETQYF. CDR3 in DNA: TGTGCCAGCAAGCTCGCCCTCTCCCAAGAGACCCAGTACTTC.

The chain is built from TRBV28 and TRBJ1-5, with a weak D call TRBD1 (6 bases). Trimming stripped 7 bases from V and 4 bases from J, with 11 bases between. This CDR3 is built from 13 residues. The germline gives CDR1 MDHEN, CDR2 SYDVKM. CDR3 coding DNA: TGTGCCAGCACGACAGGAGATAATCAGCCCCAGCATTTT. Residues: CASTTGDNQPQHF.

The V call is TRBV7-9, the J call TRBJ2-1; 9 nucleotides line up with TRBD1. With V trimmed by 5 bases and J by 6 bases, 5 bases remained unmatched. CDR1 is SEHNR and CDR2 is FQNEAQ in the germline V gene (reference sequence). This CDR3 has 14 residues. CDR3 amino acids: CASSDNRGLNEQFF. The CDR3 nucleotides are TGTGCCAGCAGCGATAACAGGGGGCTCAATGAGCAGTTCTTC.

CDR3 region: CASSPGTEPNYGYTF. As DNA, the CDR3 is TGTGCCAGCAGTCCCGGGACAGAACCTAACTATGGCTACACCTTC. V is TRBV27 and J is TRBJ1-2; 7 positions agree with TRBD1. The CDR3 totals 15 residues. After removal of 5 bases from V and 0 bases from J, the junction contained 6 bases not matched to a gene. Germline CDR1 is MNHEY and CDR2 is SMNVEV (reference sequence).

The rearrangement links TRBV18 to TRBJ2-5; possible D gene TRBD2, 5 bases. CDR1 and CDR2 (germline): KGHSH, LQKENI. V was pared by 3 bases and J by 5 bases, with 10 bases between. The CDR3 length is 13 residues. CDR3 residues: CASSPGRGETQYF. The CDR3 coding sequence is TGTGCCAGCTCACCGGGCCGAGGGGAGACCCAGTACTTC.